This is a list of T cell receptor beta chains from one sample in a study of response to subunit inactivated influenza vaccine. TCRdb reprocessed the RT-PCR reads via MiXCR and lists one record per CDR3 protein. The table lists around 760,000 distinct CDR3 sequences, about 15% of them singletons. The specimen comprised PBMCs from blood, sampled 14 days before vaccination. Receptors were obtained from a man aged 50 to 60 who received an inactivated influenza vaccine. CDR3s include the opening cysteine and the closing phenylalanine or tryptophan. Each record gives: V gene, J gene, D gene, clone size, CDR3 DNA, CDR3 protein. D genes are given only for firm matches. Clone size is stated in some rows and not others, as once, few, many or a class when expanded.

v_gene: TRBV5-1; j_gene: TRBJ2-4; d_gene: TRBD2; abundance: -; CDR3nt: TGCGCCAGCAGCTCAGCGGGGGCCGGGGACATTCAGTACTTC; CDR3aa: CASSSAGAGDIQYF
v_gene: TRBV7-6; j_gene: TRBJ2-7; d_gene: -; abundance: -; CDR3nt: TGTGCCAGCAGCTTAGGACCCGCAGGGGTAAACGAGCAGTACTTC; CDR3aa: CASSLGPAGVNEQYF
v_gene: TRBV28; j_gene: TRBJ2-1; d_gene: TRBD2; abundance: few; CDR3nt: TGTGCCAGCAGTTTAGCCGCGGGAGGAATCAATGAGCAGTTCTTC; CDR3aa: CASSLAAGGINEQFF
v_gene: TRBV12-3/TRBV12-4; j_gene: TRBJ2-7; d_gene: TRBD2; abundance: few; CDR3nt: TGTGCCAGCAGTTTCTCGGGAGGATTTTACGAGCAGTACTTC; CDR3aa: CASSFSGGFYEQYF
v_gene: TRBV7-2; j_gene: TRBJ2-1; d_gene: TRBD2; abundance: -; CDR3nt: TGTGCCAGCAGCTCCGGGGGGGTCCATTTCAATGAGCAGTTCTTC; CDR3aa: CASSSGGVHFNEQFF
v_gene: TRBV20-1; j_gene: TRBJ1-2; d_gene: TRBD1; abundance: few; CDR3nt: TGCAGTGCTCATACCGGGACAGCCGTTATTAGCTATGGCTACACCTTC; CDR3aa: CSAHTGTAVISYGYTF
v_gene: TRBV7-9; j_gene: TRBJ1-1; d_gene: TRBD1; abundance: few; CDR3nt: TGTGCCAGCAGCTTAACCCCACAGGGGCGAGAAGCTTTCTTT; CDR3aa: CASSLTPQGREAFF
v_gene: TRBV4-3; j_gene: TRBJ1-4; d_gene: -; abundance: -; CDR3nt: TGCGCCAGCAGCCCAGGATTTACTAATGAAAAACTGTTTTTT; CDR3aa: CASSPGFTNEKLFF
v_gene: TRBV6-1; j_gene: TRBJ2-1; d_gene: TRBD2; abundance: -; CDR3nt: TGTGCCAGCAGCCCACTAGCGGCCTACAATGAGCAGTTCTTC; CDR3aa: CASSPLAAYNEQFF
v_gene: TRBV12-3/TRBV12-4; j_gene: TRBJ2-5; d_gene: TRBD1; abundance: -; CDR3nt: TGTGCCAGCACGGGACAGATACAAGAGACCCAGTACTTC; CDR3aa: CASTGQIQETQYF
v_gene: TRBV27; j_gene: TRBJ2-1; d_gene: TRBD1; abundance: many; CDR3nt: TGTGCCAGCAGTTTCGTCGACAGGGTGACTATGTTCTTC; CDR3aa: CASSFVDRVTMFF
v_gene: TRBV6-1; j_gene: TRBJ2-3; d_gene: -; abundance: few; CDR3nt: TGTGCCAGCAGCCCACCCGCGGGGAGCACAGATACGCAGTATTTT; CDR3aa: CASSPPAGSTDTQYF
v_gene: TRBV7-9; j_gene: TRBJ2-7; d_gene: -; abundance: few; CDR3nt: TGTGCCAGCAGCCAACAAGAGAGGACCGAGCAGTACTTC; CDR3aa: CASSQQERTEQYF
v_gene: TRBV5-6; j_gene: TRBJ2-1; d_gene: -; abundance: many; CDR3nt: TGTGCCAGCAGGGATTTGCGCGGACAGCTTTTTTGGAATGAGCAGTTCTTC; CDR3aa: CASRDLRGQLFWNEQFF
v_gene: TRBV15; j_gene: TRBJ1-5; d_gene: -; abundance: -; CDR3nt: TGTGCCACCAGCAGAGATATCGGACGGTCCAATCAGCCCCAGCATTTT; CDR3aa: CATSRDIGRSNQPQHF
v_gene: TRBV9; j_gene: TRBJ1-4; d_gene: -; abundance: -; CDR3nt: TGTGCCAGCAGCATCGGAGACAGGCTTAATGAAAAACTGTTTTTT; CDR3aa: CASSIGDRLNEKLFF
v_gene: TRBV10-3; j_gene: TRBJ1-2; d_gene: -; abundance: -; CDR3nt: TGTGCCATCAGTGACGGCTTCTATGGCTACACCTTC; CDR3aa: CAISDGFYGYTF
v_gene: TRBV13; j_gene: TRBJ1-4; d_gene: -; abundance: few; CDR3nt: TGTGCCAGCAGCTTTGAACGGGGAGAAAAACTGTTTTTT; CDR3aa: CASSFERGEKLFF
v_gene: TRBV11-2; j_gene: TRBJ1-3; d_gene: -; abundance: -; CDR3nt: TGTGCCAGCAGCTTAGAAAGGGGTCTCGGAAACACCATATATTTT; CDR3aa: CASSLERGLGNTIYF